These 15 T cell receptor beta chains share one sample of origin, sequenced in a study of cytomegalovirus exposure and HLA in healthy donors. The PCR contained 60 Vbeta and 13 Jbeta primers. Method: immunoSEQ multiplex PCR; TCRdb's copy keeps in-frame clones and lacks some. The sample totals 200,000 or so clones. The sample comprised PBMCs. Receptors originate from a boy younger than 18 in good health and CMV-seronegative.

The genes are TRBV7-2 and TRBJ2-1; 9 nucleotides align to TRBD1. Germline loops: CDR1 SGHTA, CDR2 FQGNSA. The CDR3 has 19 amino acids. Trimming took 0 bases from V and 6 from J; bases not matched to a gene: 15. In nucleotides, the CDR3 is TGTGCCAGCAGCTTAGCTGTCTGGGACAGGGCTGATATGGTCAATGAGCAGTTCTTC. Encoded protein: CASSLAVWDRADMVNEQFF.

The gene calls are TRBV7-2 and TRBJ1-1; TRBD1 aligns across 8 bases. J gave up 5 bases and V 4 bases, and 12 bases lay outside the gene matches. Germline V gene sequence: CDR1 SGHTA, CDR2 FQGNSA. There are 16 residues in the CDR3. This CDR3 is CASSSTHRGFLTEAFF. DNA for the CDR3: TGTGCCAGCAGCTCGACCCACAGGGGGTTCTTGACTGAAGCTTTCTTT.

The chain couples TRBV27 to TRBJ1-4; 7 bases match TRBD1. The CDR3 sequence is 18 residues long. Germline V gives CDR1 MNHEY, CDR2 SMNVEV (reference sequence). V lost 5 bases and J lost 0; bases outside the gene matches: 12. Written as DNA, the CDR3 is TGTGCCAGCAGTGGAATCCGACAGGGCCTAGCAACTAATGAAAAACTGTTTTTT. Its translation is CASSGIRQGLATNEKLFF.

The V gene is TRBV7-8, the J gene TRBJ1-5; D ambiguous. V lost 5 bases and J lost 5, with 10 bases in between. Per germline, CDR1 SGHVS and CDR2 FQNEAQ. This CDR3 spans 13 amino acids. The CDR3 DNA reads TGTGCCAGCAGCAATGACAAGGATCAGCCCCAGCATTTT. As protein: CASSNDKDQPQHF.

The rearrangement joins TRBV19 to TRBJ2-6; D gene unclear. CDR3 length: 15 residues. The ends were cut back, 5 bases at V and 0 bases at J, with 8 bases in the middle. In germline, CDR1 is LNHDA, CDR2 SQIVND (reference sequence). CDR3 in DNA: TGTGCCAGTAGTTCAGTCGACTCTGGGGCCAACGTCCTGACTTTC. Translation: CASSSVDSGANVLTF.

The chain links TRBV5-1 to TRBJ2-3; D is perhaps TRBD1 (6 bases). Germline V gene lookup returns CDR1 SGHRS and CDR2 YFSETQ. V lost 0 bases to trimming and J lost 4 bases, with 9 bases between them. The CDR3 spans 14 residues. The CDR3 sequence: CASSLAPGADTQYF. The DNA for the CDR3 is TGCGCCAGCAGCTTGGCCCCAGGGGCAGATACGCAGTATTTT.

The chain recombines TRBV5-8 with TRBJ1-2; D uncertain. Trimming cost V 4 bases and J 8 bases, with 12 bases left between them. This CDR3 spans 12 amino acids. Per germline, CDR1 SGHTS and CDR2 YDEGEE. The CDR3 here is CASSHRSGGYTF. CDR3 DNA sequence: TGTGCCAGCAGCCATAGATCGGGGGGCTACACCTTC.

The V call is TRBV30, the J call TRBJ2-2; TRBD1 agrees at 8 bases. The CDR3 totals 15 residues. J was trimmed by 1 base and V by 3 bases; bases with no gene match: 4. CDR1 is GTSNPN and CDR2 is SVGIG in the germline V gene (reference sequence). The CDR3 DNA reads as TGTGCCTGGAGGACCGGGACAGGGAACACCGGGGAGCTGTTTTTT. Residues: CAWRTGTGNTGELFF.

The chain joins TRBV7-9 to TRBJ1-6; 7 bases line up with TRBD1. CDR1 and CDR2 (germline): SEHNR, FQNEAQ (reference sequence). J was trimmed by 10 bases and V by 5 bases; bases with no gene match: 11. The CDR3 has 15 residues. This CDR3 is CASSPGVGGQSPLHF. DNA for the CDR3: TGTGCCAGCAGCCCGGGGGTAGGGGGCCAATCACCCCTCCACTTT. Combining the CDR3 with reference TRBV7-9 and TRBJ1-6 gives the whole variable domain DTGVSQNPRHKITKRGQNVTFRCDPISEHNRLYWYRQTLGQGPEFLTYFQNEAQLEKSRLLSDRFSAERPKGSFSTLEIQRTEQGDSAMYLCASSPGVGGQSPLHFGNGTRLTVT.

The V and J genes are TRBV5-6 and TRBJ1-3; tentative D call: TRBD1 (6 bases). The V end lost 0 bases, the J end lost 4 bases, and 11 bases lay between the germline ends. This CDR3 has 15 residues. Germline CDR1 and CDR2: SGHDT and YYEEEE. The CDR3 protein is CASSLGRGRGNTIYF. In DNA, the CDR3 is TGTGCCAGCAGCTTGGGCAGGGGTAGGGGAAACACCATATATTTT.

V and J are TRBV18 and TRBJ1-2; D gene ambiguous. CDR3 size: 10 residues. V was pared by 5 bases and J by 7 bases, with 5 bases between. Germline V gene data show CDR1 as KGHSH and CDR2 as LQKENI. CDR3 region: CASSGSGYTF. The CDR3 DNA reads TGTGCCAGCTCAGGGAGTGGCTACACCTTC.

Comment on this clone: At one of its ends the junction is not consistent with the germline gene, which may arise from a read error. The genes are TRBV7-2 and TRBJ1-2; 7 bases align to TRBD1. The germline gives CDR1 SGHTA, CDR2 FQGNSA. The CDR3 contains 15 residues. CDR3 protein: CASSPPGQRGAGYAF. CDR3 sequence (DNA): TGTGCCAGCAGCCCCCCGGGACAGCGTGGGGCTGGCTACGCCTTC.

DNA of the CDR3: TGTGCCAGCAGTTACAATACAGGGGGCACCGGGGAGCTGTTTTTT. Translated: CASSYNTGGTGELFF. V and J are TRBV6-6 and TRBJ2-2, with 8 nucleotides matching TRBD1. J was trimmed by 4 bases and V by 2 bases; bases with no gene match: 3. The CDR3 extends over 15 amino acids. Per the germline V gene, CDR1 is MNHNY and CDR2 is SVGAGI (reference sequence).

The chain recombines TRBV29-1 with TRBJ1-2; D call uncertain. Per the germline V gene, CDR1 is SQVTM and CDR2 is ANQGSEA. The V end lost 7 bases, the J end lost 7 bases, and 13 bases lay between the germline ends. The CDR3 sequence is 11 residues long. In nucleotides, the CDR3 is TGCAGCGCCCTCGTCAGGTGTGGCTACACCTTC. It yields the protein CSALVRCGYTF.

The V gene is TRBV7-9, the J gene TRBJ1-2; 10 bases are a match to TRBD1. Germline loops: CDR1 SEHNR, CDR2 FQNEAQ (reference sequence). This CDR3 is built from 13 residues. V gave up 5 bases and J gave up 6 bases; unmatched junction bases: 3. The CDR3 loop reads CASSHGQGDGYTF. As DNA, the CDR3 is TGTGCCAGCAGCCACGGACAGGGGGATGGCTACACCTTC.